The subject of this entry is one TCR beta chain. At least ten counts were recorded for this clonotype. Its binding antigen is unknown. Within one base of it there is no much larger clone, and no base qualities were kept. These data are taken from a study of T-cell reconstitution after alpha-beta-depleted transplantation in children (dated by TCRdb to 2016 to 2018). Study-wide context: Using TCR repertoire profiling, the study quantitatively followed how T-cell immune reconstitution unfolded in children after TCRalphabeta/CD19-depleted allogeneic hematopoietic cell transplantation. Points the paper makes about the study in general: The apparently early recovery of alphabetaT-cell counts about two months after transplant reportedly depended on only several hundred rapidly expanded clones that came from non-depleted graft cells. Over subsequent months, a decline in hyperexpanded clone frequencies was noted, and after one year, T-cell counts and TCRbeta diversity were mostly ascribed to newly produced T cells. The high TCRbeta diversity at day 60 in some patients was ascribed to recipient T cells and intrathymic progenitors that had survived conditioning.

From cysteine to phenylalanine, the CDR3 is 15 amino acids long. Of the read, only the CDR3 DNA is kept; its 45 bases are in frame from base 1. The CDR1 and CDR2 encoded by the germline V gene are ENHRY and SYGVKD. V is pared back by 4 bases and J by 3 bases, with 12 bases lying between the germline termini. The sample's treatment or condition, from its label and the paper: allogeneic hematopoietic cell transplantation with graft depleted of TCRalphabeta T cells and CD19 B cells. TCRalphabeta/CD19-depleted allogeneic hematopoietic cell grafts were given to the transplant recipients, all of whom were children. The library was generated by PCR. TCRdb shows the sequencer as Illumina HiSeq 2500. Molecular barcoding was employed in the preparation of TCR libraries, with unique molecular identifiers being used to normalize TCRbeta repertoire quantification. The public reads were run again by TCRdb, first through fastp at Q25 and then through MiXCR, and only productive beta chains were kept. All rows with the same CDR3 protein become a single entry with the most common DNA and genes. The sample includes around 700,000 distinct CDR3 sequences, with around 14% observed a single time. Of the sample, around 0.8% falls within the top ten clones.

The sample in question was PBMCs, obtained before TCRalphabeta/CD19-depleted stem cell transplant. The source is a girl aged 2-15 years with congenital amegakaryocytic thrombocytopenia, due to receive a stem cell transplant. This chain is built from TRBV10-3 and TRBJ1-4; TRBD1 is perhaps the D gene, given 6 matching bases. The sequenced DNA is TGTGCCATCAGTGCCTCGACAGGACCTAATGAAAAACTGTTTTTT. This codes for CAISASTGPNEKLFF.